This entry features one T cell receptor (beta chain) sequence. The data were taken from a study of control samples from healthy donors and cancer patients. TCRdb keeps only in-frame clones here, not all; method: immunoSEQ multiplex PCR. This table holds roughly 55,000 clones, roughly 90% found once. The CDR3 extends over 14 amino acids. The germline V and J ends were trimmed by 4 bases and 4 bases, with 12 bases remaining between them. The germline gives CDR1 SGHAT, CDR2 FQDESV (reference sequence). Sample: PBMCs. The chain carries TRBV11-1 and TRBJ2-3, with a tentative D call TRBD1 (6 bases). The TCR sequence derives from a man aged 40-50 years with colorectal cancer. In nucleotides, the CDR3 is TGTGCCAGCAGCTCTACAGGGCGGCCAGATACGCAGTATTTT. It translates to CASSSTGRPDTQYF.